This T cell receptor (beta chain) was captured in a study of long-term antiretroviral therapy in people with HIV (dated by TCRdb to about 2022). For the wider study: The earliest samples were collected roughly a decade before the 2015 WHO recommendation for immediate ART, at a time when ART was usually postponed until CD4 counts fell. Whether ART initiation and durable HIV suppression were associated with changes in peripheral blood TRB repertoire composition and diversity was tested in a retrospective serial study. From 25 to 30 adults with confirmed HIV infection, the cohort provided fewer than 200 cryopreserved PBMC samples, gathered serially across a mean of around six years (range 1-12). Of the roughly 30 participants with HIV, ten to eleven were female. No cross-contamination during QIAcube processing was seen in test extractions of a monoclonal T-cell line run alongside around 30 polyclonal samples.

General conclusions and limits of the study: Expanded TRB clones identified before ART initiation dominated the repertoire across all time points, though the dominance fluctuated and decreased in many PLHIV after ART. Samples dated from 2004 to 2017, and the ART regimens used may be less effective than current ones. Because pre-ART samples had limited cell numbers, unsorted PBMC were profiled rather than sorted CD4+ and CD8+ T cells. Narrower CDR3 length ranges were observed in HIV repertoires than in controls, and an antigen-experienced repertoire with only a slight naive shift after ART was suggested by the network structure. Inferences about post-ART repertoire changes were limited because no data were available on ART adherence, viral resistance or therapy changes. Since PBMC availability was limited, sequencing covered only the TCR beta chain, with no alpha chain pairing. Starting ART was linked to a significant rise in TRB diversity, yet even after long-term ART the diversity remained significantly lower than in transplant donor controls.

The immunoSEQ hsTCRB v3.0 assay was used at survey level resolution to sequence the TRB variable region. A depth of about 40,000-50,000 T-cell genomes per sample was targeted for TRB sequencing. TRB libraries were pooled and sequenced on an Illumina MiSeq using a v3 150-cycle kit. As for the original processing: Repertoire analysis was performed in R inside a reproducible Nextflow workflow that covered QC, data transformation and analysis. LymphoSeq2, an R package for AIRR-Seq data exploration, was used to implement custom analyses. Several samples that yielded fewer than 5000 total TRB sequences were excluded, so that fewer than 200 HIV repertoires were analyzed. Among the approximately 190 HIV repertoires that were kept, roughly 59 were collected before ART initiation and 120 to 140 were collected after ART initiation. Repertoires were downsampled to 5000 TRB nucleotide sequences, and summary statistics were averaged over 100 downsampling iterations. TRB sequences were retained for analysis only if CDR3 regions of at least seven amino acids were present. Two measures captured diversity: a Shannon entropy-derived clonality score and the Gini coefficient. In the repertoire networks, any two of the top 5000 CDR3 amino acid sequences were linked whenever the two sequences differed by an edit distance of one. For TRB CDR3 amino acid sequences, GLIPH2 was used to predict antigen specificity groups and MHC restriction. To flag known CMV, EBV, HIV or tissue antigen associations, CDR3 amino acid sequences were matched against VDJdb and McPAS-TCR. Pre-ART, post-ART and control groups were compared with Wilcoxon signed-rank tests and Holm-Bonferroni correction. The clones in this table, taken by TCRdb from immuneACCESS, are in-frame only. Not every clone is retained; where verified, under half of the shortfall comes from an unresolved V gene, and the cause of the rest is unknown. The V and J calls and the clone size are those of that table, but D and trimming were determined from the DNA. Present in this sample are approximately 26,000 clones, roughly 90% of which were seen just once. The ten largest clones represent just over 3.5% of the sample.

The CDR3 goes from the cysteine to the phenylalanine over 15 residues. The kept DNA is CDR3 alone, 45 bases in frame from the first base. The trim is 6 bases for V and 2 bases for J, with a gap of 13 bases between the germline ends. The germline V gene supplies CDR1 MDHEN and CDR2 SYDVKM. Participants were included only if at least one PBMC sample before ART initiation and at least two post-ART samples were available. Every participant with HIV received treatment in the United States of America. Cryopreserved samples of about 0.95-11 million PBMC were thawed and washed before DNA extraction. At the time of the earliest PBMC sample, participants with HIV were aged between roughly 23 and 60 years. Each participant contributed PBMC samples from 1-4 timepoints before ART initiation and 2-8 timepoints after ART initiation, with a median of 7 samples. Serial HIV viral load, CD4+ T-cell count, ART history and demographic data were obtained for every participant. Genomic DNA was extracted from unsorted PBMC with a Qiagen kit on a QIAcube, with processing performed in batches of 12 samples.

Note on this clone: Its target antigen remains unknown. Base qualities are not provided; no much larger clone lies one nucleotide away.

The V gene is TRBV28 and the J gene is TRBJ2-2, with TRBD2 tentatively as D gene (5 bases match). The receptor was isolated from a woman aged 18-29 years with HIV. The sample here was unsorted PBMCs, taken 1.8 years after starting antiretroviral therapy. The base sequence is TGTGCCAGCAGAACACGGGAAGGCAACACCGGGGAGCTGTTTTTT. It translates as CASRTREGNTGELFF. With the portions outside the CDR3 filled from the reference TRBV28 and TRBJ2-2 genes, the complete variable region becomes DVKVTQSSRYLVKRTGEKVFLECVQDMDHENMFWYRQDPGLGLRLIYFSYDVKMKEKGDIPEGYSVSREKKERFSLILESASTNQTSMYLCASRTREGNTGELFFGEGSRLTVL.